The 25 T cell receptor beta chains below all came from one sample that was sequenced in a study of T cell responses to AZD1222 COVID-19 vaccine (dated by TCRdb to 2020 to 2023). Library construction relied on the immunoSEQ multiplex PCR assay. TCRdb took over this immuneACCESS table, retaining in-frame rearrangements with V and J assigned. Such tables are incomplete; in checked studies, under half of the missing clones stem from an unresolved V gene, and the remainder is unexplained. The sample table contains about 120,000 clones; only one count was recorded for roughly 86% of them. The ten most abundant clones make up 10% of the sample. The sample's time point, from its label and the paper: baseline before first vaccination. Sequencing used peripheral blood, obtained on day 0 of AZD1222 vaccination. The receptors come from an adult in good health.

The chain has TRBV7-8 and TRBJ1-5; D unclear. The CDR3 consists of 16 residues. V shed 1 base and J shed 4 bases, with 14 bases lying between them. Germline-derived CDR1 and CDR2 are SGHVS and FQNEAQ. CDR3 residues: CASSLGTPPVNQPQHF. The CDR3 bases are TGTGCCAGCAGCTTAGGAACCCCCCCAGTTAATCAGCCCCAGCATTTT.

The chain couples TRBV5-1 to TRBJ1-3; D uncertain. Germline V gene data show CDR1 as SGHRS and CDR2 as YFSETQ. Trimming pared 0 bases from V and 0 bases from J, leaving 4 bases between. The CDR3 has 14 residues. The CDR3 DNA reads as TGCGCCAGCAGCTTGGATATCTCTGGAAACACCATATATTTT. This translates into CASSLDISGNTIYF.

This chain uses TRBV19 with TRBJ2-2; TRBD1 is a possible D gene (5 bases). This CDR3 has 15 amino acids. Per germline, CDR1 LNHDA and CDR2 SQIVND (reference sequence). The V and J ends lost 5 bases and 3 bases respectively, with 13 bases between them. CDR3 loop: CASSPGQAYTGELFF. The CDR3 nucleotides read TGTGCCAGTAGTCCCGGACAAGCTTACACCGGGGAGCTGTTTTTT.

The rearrangement uses TRBV4-2 and TRBJ2-1; TRBD2 matches at 13 bases. Germline V lookup: CDR1 LGHNA, CDR2 YNFKEQ. The CDR3 has 19 residues. The trim removed 0 bases at V and 0 bases at J, leaving 5 bases unmatched. The CDR3 nucleotides are TGTGCCAGCAGCCAAGAGGGACTAGCGGGAACGAGCTCCTACAATGAGCAGTTCTTC. Protein: CASSQEGLAGTSSYNEQFF.

This clone appeared a single time. V usage is TRBV4-2 and J usage is TRBJ2-5; no firm D call. V lost 4 bases and J 8 bases, leaving 17 bases between the germline ends. Germline V CDR1 and CDR2: LGHNA, YNFKEQ. The CDR3 runs 14 residues. CDR3 DNA sequence: TGTGCCAGCAGCCCCCCACGCGTCCCCGACACCCAGTACTTC. It translates to CASSPPRVPDTQYF.

The chain has TRBV6-2 or TRBV6-3 and TRBJ1-4, with 8 positions matching TRBD1. V trimming: 4 bases; J trimming: 5 bases; junction bases outside the gene matches: 6. From germline, CDR1 is MNHEY and CDR2 SVGEGT. This CDR3 region has 15 residues. CDR3 bases: TGTGCCAGCAGTTCACCCTGGACAGGGAATGAAAAACTGTTTTTT. Its translation: CASSSPWTGNEKLFF.

The rearrangement links TRBV7-3 to TRBJ2-1; D is tentatively TRBD1 or TRBD2 (5 bases each). Trimming removed 5 bases at V and 6 bases at J, with 11 bases between. The germline V gene has CDR1 SGHTA and CDR2 FQGTGA. This CDR3 has 13 amino acids. CDR3 amino acids: CASSPGAFNEQFF. CDR3 sequence (DNA): TGTGCCAGCAGCCCCGGGGCCTTCAATGAGCAGTTCTTC.

This chain connects TRBV5-1 to TRBJ1-1; 7 bases are a match to TRBD1. CDR1 is SGHRS, CDR2 YFSETQ, per germline. V gave up 5 bases and J gave up 4 bases; unmatched junction bases: 14. The CDR3 has 16 residues. CDR3 nucleotide sequence: TGCGCCAGCAGAATTACATACAGGGGCCTGGGCACTGAAGCTTTCTTT. Its protein product is CASRITYRGLGTEAFF.

The chain joins TRBV19 to TRBJ2-1, with 10 bases lining up with TRBD2. CDR1 LNHDA and CDR2 SQIVND come from the germline V gene (reference sequence). CDR3 length: 16 amino acids. V was clipped by 4 bases and J by 6 bases; unmatched bases: 9. DNA for the CDR3: TGTGCCAGTAGTAGGAGCGGGAGGGGGGGCCTCAATGAGCAGTTCTTC. It codes for CASSRSGRGGLNEQFF.

The J gene is TRBJ2-2, the V gene TRBV2, with TRBD1 matching 7 bases. The V segment lost 6 bases and the J segment 4 bases; nucleotides outside the gene matches: 8. Germline values: CDR1 SNHLY, CDR2 FYNNEI. The CDR3 has 15 residues. CDR3 residues: CASRRQGLGTGELFF. The DNA of the CDR3 is TGTGCCAGCAGAAGACAGGGTTTGGGCACCGGGGAGCTGTTTTTT.

The rearrangement links TRBV2 to TRBJ2-1; TRBD2 matches 12 bases. In germline, CDR1 is SNHLY, CDR2 FYNNEI. This CDR3 region has 15 residues. The V and J ends lost 7 bases and 4 bases, in that order; junction bases with no gene match: 5. Here the CDR3 DNA reads TGTGCCAGCACGATGACTAGCGGGGGATACAATGAGCAGTTCTTC. Its protein is CASTMTSGGYNEQFF.

The chain is built from TRBV9 and TRBJ1-2, with 9 bases matching TRBD1. The J segment lost 7 bases and the V segment lost 4 bases, leaving 11 bases of the junction unmatched. Per the germline V gene, CDR1 is SGDLS and CDR2 is YYNGEE. This CDR3 spans 15 amino acids. In DNA form, the CDR3 reads TGTGCCAGCAGCCCCCCAGGACAGGGGTTGGGTGGCTACACCTTC. This translates into CASSPPGQGLGGYTF.

This clone came up a few times. This rearrangement joins TRBV19 to TRBJ1-2; weak D call: TRBD1 (6 bases). The CDR3 covers 13 residues. The V end lost 8 bases, the J end lost 4 bases, and 14 bases lay between the germline ends. Germline lookup yields CDR1 LNHDA and CDR2 SQIVND (reference sequence). For the CDR3, the DNA is TGTGCCAGTTCGTACAGGGCGACCTATGGCTACACCTTC. Translating it yields CASSYRATYGYTF. The variable domain in full, with the rest retrieved from reference TRBV19 and TRBJ1-2, is DGGITQSPKYLFRKEGQNVTLSCEQNLNHDAMYWYRQDPGQGLRLIYYSQIVNDFQKGDIAEGYSVSREKKESFPLTVTSAQKNPTAFYLCASSYRATYGYTFGSGTRLTVV.

The chain employs TRBV9 and TRBJ2-1, with no clear D. The length of the CDR3 is 15 residues. CDR1 SGDLS and CDR2 YYNGEE come from the germline V gene. V was clipped by 0 bases and J by 5 bases, with 12 bases between them. CDR3 residues: CASSVASSSDNEQFF. CDR3 DNA sequence: TGTGCCAGCAGCGTAGCCTCCTCTAGTGACAATGAGCAGTTCTTC.

The V call is TRBV6-6, the J call TRBJ1-1, with D possibly being TRBD1 (5 bases). There are 14 residues in the CDR3. Germline V CDR1 and CDR2: MNHNY, SVGAGI (reference sequence). The V gene lost 6 bases and the J gene lost 1 base, with 12 bases spanning the gap. In DNA form, the CDR3 reads TGTGCCAGCAGACAGCAGGGTAAGAACACTGAAGCTTTCTTT. This sequence encodes CASRQQGKNTEAFF.

The CDR3 loop is CASSPDLTGGAWGTEAFF. The CDR3, as DNA: TGTGCCAGCTCACCCGACCTGACGGGGGGCGCTTGGGGCACTGAAGCTTTCTTT. The chain links TRBV18 to TRBJ1-1; weak D call: TRBD1 (6 bases). The CDR3 is made up of 18 amino acids. V lost 3 bases to trimming and J lost 4 bases, with 24 bases between them. The V gene's germline CDR1 is KGHSH and CDR2 LQKENI.

This sequence joins TRBV7-2 and TRBJ2-1, with unresolved D. Per germline, CDR1 SGHTA and CDR2 FQGNSA. V shed 1 base and J shed 7 bases, with 17 bases lying between them. This CDR3 has 16 amino acids. The CDR3 loop is CASSLEGLGILNEQFF. The CDR3 region has the DNA TGTGCCAGCAGCTTAGAAGGTCTAGGAATTTTGAATGAGCAGTTCTTC.

The CDR3 DNA is TGTGCCAGCTCCTCCTCGGGTCATTCTAATGAGCAGTTCTTC. Its translation is CASSSSGHSNEQFF. This chain connects TRBV6-5 to TRBJ2-1; D is unresolved. Germline CDR1 MNHEY, CDR2 SVGAGI. The CDR3 runs to 14 residues. Trimming pared 8 bases from V and 7 bases from J, leaving 18 bases between.

V and J are TRBV5-6 and TRBJ1-2; D is perhaps TRBD1 (5 bases). In germline, CDR1 is SGHDT, CDR2 YYEEEE. The CDR3 is 16 residues long. Trimming left V 3 bases short and J 1 base short, with 16 bases between. The CDR3 spells CASSSSTDPNNYGYTF. The CDR3 bases are TGTGCCAGCAGCTCCTCGACAGATCCTAATAACTATGGCTACACCTTC.

V is TRBV28 and J is TRBJ1-2; D call uncertain. This CDR3 region has 14 residues. Germline-derived CDR1 and CDR2 are MDHEN and SYDVKM. V was pared by 5 bases and J by 2 bases, with 12 bases between. The chain's CDR3 is CASSGVQTNYGYTF. The CDR3 DNA follows: TGTGCCAGCAGTGGGGTACAGACCAACTATGGCTACACCTTC.

The genes are TRBV30 and TRBJ2-7; D ambiguous. The CDR3 contains 13 residues. CDR1 and CDR2 from the germline V gene are GTSNPN and SVGIG (reference sequence). V shed 4 bases and J shed 0 bases, with 10 bases lying between them. The CDR3 nucleotides are TGTGCCTGGAAGGCGAAAAACTCCTACGAGCAGTACTTC. Protein: CAWKAKNSYEQYF.

This chain links TRBV21-1 with TRBJ2-1. TRBV21-1 corresponds to a pseudogene. This CDR3 contains 16 residues. This CDR3 reads CASSKVRATAYNEQFF. The CDR3 region has the DNA TGTGCCAGCAGCAAAGTAAGGGCCACAGCCTACAATGAGCAGTTCTTC.

The chain carries TRBV5-1 and TRBJ2-7, with 8 bases fitting TRBD1. With V trimmed by 4 bases and J by 4 bases, 10 bases remained unmatched. The CDR3 runs to 15 residues. Germline loops: CDR1 SGHRS, CDR2 YFSETQ. CDR3 sequence: CASSRSRGLGYEQYF. The CDR3 DNA sequence: TGCGCCAGCAGCAGGAGCAGGGGGCTGGGATACGAGCAGTACTTC.

This clone has just one count. The chain links TRBV28 to TRBJ1-2; TRBD1 might be the D (6 bases). V lost 4 bases, J lost 8 bases, and 11 bases lay in between. CDR3 length equals 12 residues. The germline V gene has CDR1 MDHEN and CDR2 SYDVKM. The CDR3 bases are TGTGCCAGCAGTTCCTCAGGGGTAGGCTACACCTTC. It is translated as CASSSSGVGYTF.

This clone has just one count. V and J are TRBV6-5 and TRBJ1-1; 9 bases match TRBD1. This CDR3 comprises 14 residues. Trimming took 6 bases from V and 1 from J; bases not matched to a gene: 3. CDR1 MNHEY and CDR2 SVGAGI come from the germline V gene. In DNA form, the CDR3 reads TGTGCCAGCAGGCCGGACAGGGGGAACACTGAAGCTTTCTTT. It codes for CASRPDRGNTEAFF.